This T cell receptor (beta chain) was identified during a study of T cell responses to AZD1222 COVID-19 vaccine. Regarding the study as a whole: At study baseline, merely more than 5 AZD1222 recipients were seropositive.

This CDR3 is 14 amino acids long. CDR1 SGDLS and CDR2 YYNGEE come from the germline V gene. V lost 3 bases, J lost 0 bases, and 9 bases lay in between. Produced via immunoSEQ multiplex PCR; TCRdb's table is partial and in-frame only. The repertoire holds around 140,000 clones, with about nine tenths as singletons. Remarks on this clone: Its antigen is undetermined.

Here the sequenced sample was peripheral blood, taken 28 days after the second AZD1222 dose. This receptor was taken from an adult who received the AZD1222 COVID-19 vaccine. The rearrangement joins TRBV9 to TRBJ1-1, with no clear D. The CDR3 DNA follows: TGTGCCAGCAGCGCGGTTTTTATGAACACTGAAGCTTTCTTT. This sequence encodes CASSAVFMNTEAFF.